The 7 T cell receptor beta chains reported below all come from one sample, sequenced in a study of blood T cell repertoires in COVID-19. Produced via immunoSEQ multiplex PCR; TCRdb's table is partial and in-frame only. Of 250,000 or so clones listed, 85% to 90% were seen once; the top ten hold 6.2%. The specimen was peripheral blood. These receptors originate from a man aged 55-75 years with acute or convalescent COVID-19.

The chain employs TRBV5-1 and TRBJ1-1, with a tentative D call TRBD1 (5 bases). Per the germline V gene, CDR1 is SGHRS and CDR2 is YFSETQ. The CDR3 is 13 amino acids. V lost 5 bases, J lost 5 bases, and 13 bases lay in between. Here the CDR3 DNA reads TGCGCCAGCAGAGTAGGGGCGGGAACTGAAGCTTTCTTT. This sequence encodes CASRVGAGTEAFF.

The chain carries TRBV18 and TRBJ1-1, with TRBD1 identical over 7 bases. CDR1 and CDR2 (germline): KGHSH, LQKENI. This CDR3 contains 13 residues. The V and J ends lost 3 bases and 10 bases, in that order; junction bases with no gene match: 8. This chain's CDR3 is CASSPVDRASAFF. CDR3 sequence (DNA): TGTGCCAGCTCACCGGTAGACAGGGCTTCAGCTTTCTTT.

The chain employs TRBV6-6 and TRBJ2-1; 9 bases align to TRBD2. Germline loops: CDR1 MNHNY, CDR2 SVGAGI (reference sequence). The CDR3 sequence is 15 residues long. V trimming: 0 bases; J trimming: 10 bases; junction bases outside the gene matches: 7. The CDR3 region has the DNA TGTGCCAGCAGTTACTCCCCTAGCGGGATAGCAGAGCAGTTCTTC. Translating gives CASSYSPSGIAEQFF.

The rearrangement uses TRBV5-6 and TRBJ2-5; D not certain. With 1 base removed from V and 1 base from J, the gap between germline ends came to 8 bases. CDR3 length: 14 amino acids. CDR1 is SGHDT, CDR2 YYEEEE, per germline. CDR3 region: CASSLIASQETQYF. The CDR3 coding sequence is TGTGCCAGCAGCTTGATCGCCAGCCAAGAGACCCAGTACTTC.

V gene TRBV19 combines with J gene TRBJ2-3, with TRBD2 matching over 14 bases. The germline V gene encodes CDR1 LNHDA and CDR2 SQIVND (reference sequence). The CDR3 is 17 amino acids. V lost 5 bases and J lost 1; bases outside the gene matches: 5. The CDR3 loop is CASSPGLAGGRTDTQYF. DNA for the CDR3: TGTGCCAGTAGTCCCGGACTAGCGGGGGGACGCACAGATACGCAGTATTTT.

The chain has TRBV2 and TRBJ2-7; 9 positions match TRBD2. Trimming at V came to 6 bases and at J to 1 base, leaving 4 bases not matched to a gene. The CDR3 spans 14 residues. From germline, CDR1 is SNHLY and CDR2 FYNNEI. CDR3 DNA sequence: TGTGCCAGCAGGAGGACTAGCGCATCCTACGAGCAGTACTTC. Amino acids: CASRRTSASYEQYF.

CDR3 residues: CASSPKAGVAGEETQYF. DNA of the CDR3: TGTGCCAGCAGTCCTAAAGCCGGAGTAGCGGGAGAGGAGACCCAGTACTTC. The chain uses TRBV7-6 and TRBJ2-5; 9 bases agree with TRBD2. Germline CDR1 and CDR2: SGHVS and FNYEAQ. The CDR3 is made up of 17 amino acids. Losses at the gene ends were 6 bases for V and 5 bases for J; bases not matched to a gene: 16.